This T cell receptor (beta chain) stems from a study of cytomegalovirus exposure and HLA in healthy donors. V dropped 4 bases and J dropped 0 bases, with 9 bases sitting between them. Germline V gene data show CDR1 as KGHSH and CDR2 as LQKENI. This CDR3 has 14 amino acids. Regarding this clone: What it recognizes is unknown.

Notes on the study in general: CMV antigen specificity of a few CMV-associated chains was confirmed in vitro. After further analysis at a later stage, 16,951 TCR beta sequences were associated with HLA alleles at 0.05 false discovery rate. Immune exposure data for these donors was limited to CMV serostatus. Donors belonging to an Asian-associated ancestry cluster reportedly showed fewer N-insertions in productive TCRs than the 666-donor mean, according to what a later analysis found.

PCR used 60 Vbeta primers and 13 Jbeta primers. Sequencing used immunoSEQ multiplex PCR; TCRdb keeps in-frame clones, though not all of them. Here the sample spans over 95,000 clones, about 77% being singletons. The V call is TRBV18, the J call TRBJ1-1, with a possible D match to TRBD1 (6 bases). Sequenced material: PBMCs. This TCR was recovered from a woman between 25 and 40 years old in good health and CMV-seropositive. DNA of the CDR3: TGTGCCAGCTCACTCGGGACAATGAACACTGAAGCTTTCTTT. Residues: CASSLGTMNTEAFF.